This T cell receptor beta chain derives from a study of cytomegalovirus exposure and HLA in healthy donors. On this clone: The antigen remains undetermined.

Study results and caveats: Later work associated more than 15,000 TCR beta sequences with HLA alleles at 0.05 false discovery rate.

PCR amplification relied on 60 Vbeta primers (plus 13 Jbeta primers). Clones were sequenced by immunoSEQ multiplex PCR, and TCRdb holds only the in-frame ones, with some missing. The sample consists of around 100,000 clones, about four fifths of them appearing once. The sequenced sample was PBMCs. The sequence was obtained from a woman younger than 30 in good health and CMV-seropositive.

The CDR3 sequence: CASSLVNRGLRQPQHF. CDR3 bases: TGTGCCAGCAGCTTAGTAAACAGGGGGCTTCGTCAGCCCCAGCATTTT. V gene TRBV7-8 combines with J gene TRBJ1-5; the match to TRBD1 covers 9 bases. V was clipped by 1 base and J by 6 bases; unmatched bases: 7. This CDR3 comprises 16 residues. Germline loops: CDR1 SGHVS, CDR2 FQNEAQ.